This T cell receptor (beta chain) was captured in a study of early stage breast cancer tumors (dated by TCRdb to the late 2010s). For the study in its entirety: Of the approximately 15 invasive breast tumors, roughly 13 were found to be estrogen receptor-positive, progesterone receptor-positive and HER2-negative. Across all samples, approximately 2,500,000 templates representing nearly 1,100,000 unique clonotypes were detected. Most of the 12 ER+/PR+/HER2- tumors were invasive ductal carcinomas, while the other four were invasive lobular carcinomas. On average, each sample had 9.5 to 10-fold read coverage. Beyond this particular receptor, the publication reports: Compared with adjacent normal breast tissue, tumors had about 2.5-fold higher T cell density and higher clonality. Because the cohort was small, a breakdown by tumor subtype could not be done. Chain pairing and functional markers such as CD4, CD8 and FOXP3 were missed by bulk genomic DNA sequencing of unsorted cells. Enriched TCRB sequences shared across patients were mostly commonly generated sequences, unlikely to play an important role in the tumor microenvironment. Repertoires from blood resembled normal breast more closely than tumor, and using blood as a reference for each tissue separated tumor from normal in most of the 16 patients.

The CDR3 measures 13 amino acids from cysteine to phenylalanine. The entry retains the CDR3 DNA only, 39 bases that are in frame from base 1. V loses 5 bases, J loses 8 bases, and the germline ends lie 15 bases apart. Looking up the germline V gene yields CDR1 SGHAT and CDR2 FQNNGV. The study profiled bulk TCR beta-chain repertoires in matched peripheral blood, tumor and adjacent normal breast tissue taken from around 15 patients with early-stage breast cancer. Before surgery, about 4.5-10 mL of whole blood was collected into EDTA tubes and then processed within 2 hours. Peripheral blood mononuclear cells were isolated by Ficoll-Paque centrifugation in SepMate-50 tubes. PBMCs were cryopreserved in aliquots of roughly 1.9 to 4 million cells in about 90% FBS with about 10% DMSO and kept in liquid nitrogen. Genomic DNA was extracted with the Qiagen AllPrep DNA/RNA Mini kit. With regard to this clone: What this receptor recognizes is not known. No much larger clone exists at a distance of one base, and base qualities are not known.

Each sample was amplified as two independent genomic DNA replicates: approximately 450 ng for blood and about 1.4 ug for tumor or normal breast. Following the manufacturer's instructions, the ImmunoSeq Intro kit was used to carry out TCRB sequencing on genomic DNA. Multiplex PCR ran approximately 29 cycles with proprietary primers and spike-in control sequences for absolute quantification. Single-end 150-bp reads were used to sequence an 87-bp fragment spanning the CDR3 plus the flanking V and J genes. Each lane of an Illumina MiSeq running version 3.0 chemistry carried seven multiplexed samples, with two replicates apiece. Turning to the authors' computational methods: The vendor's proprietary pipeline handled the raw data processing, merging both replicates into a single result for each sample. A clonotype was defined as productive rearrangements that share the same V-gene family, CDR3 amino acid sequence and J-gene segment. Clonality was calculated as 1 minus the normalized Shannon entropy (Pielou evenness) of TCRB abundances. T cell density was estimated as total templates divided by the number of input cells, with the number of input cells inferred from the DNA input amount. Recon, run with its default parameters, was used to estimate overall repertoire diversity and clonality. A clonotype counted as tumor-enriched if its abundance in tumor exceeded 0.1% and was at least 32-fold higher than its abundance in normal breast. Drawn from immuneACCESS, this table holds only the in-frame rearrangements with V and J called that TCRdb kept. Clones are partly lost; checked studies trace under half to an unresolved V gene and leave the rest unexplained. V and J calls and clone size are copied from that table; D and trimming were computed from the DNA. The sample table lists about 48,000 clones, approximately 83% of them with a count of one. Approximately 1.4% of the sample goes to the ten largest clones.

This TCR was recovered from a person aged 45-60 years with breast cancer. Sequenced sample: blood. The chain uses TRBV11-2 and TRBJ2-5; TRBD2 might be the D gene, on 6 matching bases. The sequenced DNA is TGTGCCAGCAGCCTACTGACAGCGGGCACCCAGTACTTC. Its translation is CASSLLTAGTQYF.